The 5 T cell receptor beta chains in this list originate from one sample, sequenced in a study of cytomegalovirus exposure and HLA in healthy donors. PCR amplification relied on 60 Vbeta primers (plus 13 Jbeta primers). Assay: immunoSEQ multiplex PCR; the TCRdb copy retains only in-frame clones and omits some. Here the sample table reports roughly 100,000 clones. Sequencing was done on a sample of PBMCs. These receptors were obtained from a man aged 45-65 years in good health and CMV-seronegative.

This chain joins TRBV7-2 and TRBJ2-7; 13 nucleotides line up with TRBD2. Germline V CDR1 and CDR2: SGHTA, FQGNSA. V trimming: 2 bases; J trimming: 5 bases; junction bases outside the gene matches: 9. CDR3 length equals 17 residues. The CDR3 loop reads CASSLRSGLAGSHEQYF. Here the CDR3 DNA reads TGTGCCAGCAGCTTACGTTCGGGACTAGCGGGATCCCACGAGCAGTACTTC. The variable domain in full, with the rest retrieved from reference TRBV7-2 and TRBJ2-7, is GAGVSQSPSNKVTEKGKDVELRCDPISGHTALYWYRQSLGQGLEFLIYFQGNSAPDKSGLPSDRFSAERTGGSVSTLTIQRTQQEDSAVYLCASSLRSGLAGSHEQYFGPGTRLTVT.

The rearrangement joins TRBV25-1 to TRBJ1-4; D unclear. The CDR3 has 15 amino acids. Trimming shortened V by 2 bases and J by 7 bases, and 14 bases separated the two germline ends. The V gene's germline CDR1 is MGHDK and CDR2 SYGVNS. This chain's CDR3 is CASSEVLALSEKLFF. CDR3 sequence (DNA): TGTGCCAGCAGTGAAGTTTTGGCTTTAAGTGAAAAACTGTTTTTT.

The V gene is TRBV13, the J gene TRBJ1-2; a weak D match, TRBD1 (6 bases). The CDR3 is 14 residues long. Germline values: CDR1 PRHDT, CDR2 FYEKMQ (reference sequence). Trimming left V 6 bases short and J 5 bases short, with 16 bases between. The CDR3 sequence is CASRRGGAFYGYTF. The DNA for the CDR3 is TGTGCCAGCAGGAGAGGGGGGGCGTTTTATGGCTACACCTTC. The variable domain in full, with the rest retrieved from reference TRBV13 and TRBJ1-2, is AAGVIQSPRHLIKEKRETATLKCYPIPRHDTVYWYQQGPGQDPQFLISFYEKMQSDKGSIPDRFSAQQFSDYHSELNMSSLELGDSALYFCASRRGGAFYGYTFGSGTRLTVV.

The chain carries TRBV6-1 and TRBJ1-5; D call uncertain. This CDR3 comprises 15 residues. V lost 4 bases, J lost 7 bases, and 17 bases lay in between. From germline, CDR1 is MNHNS and CDR2 SASEGT. The DNA for the CDR3 is TGTGCCAGCAGTGCGAACACCGCACGATTGCAGCCCCAGCATTTT. Translated, it gives CASSANTARLQPQHF.

The CDR3 here is CASSFAQRAGNTEAFF. In nucleotides, the CDR3 is TGCGCCAGCAGCTTTGCCCAACGGGCGGGGAACACTGAAGCTTTCTTT. The chain employs TRBV5-1 and TRBJ1-1; D remains unclear. V lost 2 bases, J lost 1 base, and 15 bases lay in between. CDR1 and CDR2 (germline): SGHRS, YFSETQ. The CDR3 consists of 16 residues.